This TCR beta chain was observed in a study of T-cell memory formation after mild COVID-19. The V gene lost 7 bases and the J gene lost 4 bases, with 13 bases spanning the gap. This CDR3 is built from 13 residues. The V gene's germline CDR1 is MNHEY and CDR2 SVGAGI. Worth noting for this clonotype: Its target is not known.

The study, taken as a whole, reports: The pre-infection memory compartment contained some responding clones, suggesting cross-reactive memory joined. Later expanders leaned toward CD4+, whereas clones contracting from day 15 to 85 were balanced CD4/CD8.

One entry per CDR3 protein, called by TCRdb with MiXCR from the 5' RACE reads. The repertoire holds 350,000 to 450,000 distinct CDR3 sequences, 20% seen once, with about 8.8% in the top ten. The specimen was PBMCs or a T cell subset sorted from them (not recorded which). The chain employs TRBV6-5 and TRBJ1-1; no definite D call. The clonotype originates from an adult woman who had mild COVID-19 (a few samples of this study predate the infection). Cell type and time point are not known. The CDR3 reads CASMGGLLTEAFF. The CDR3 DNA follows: TGTGCCAGCATGGGCGGCCTGCTCACTGAAGCTTTCTTT.